The clone carrying this T cell receptor beta chain turned up a few times. Its antigen is undetermined. The repertoire was sequenced with immunoSEQ multiplex PCR; TCRdb's copy has only in-frame clones and lacks some. The repertoire has roughly 70,000 clones, around 90% of them found once; the top ten carry over 2%. The record originates from a study of OX40 agonist ivuxolimab in advanced cancers. Study conclusions and caveats: The investigators did not determine what antigen specificity the expanded peripheral T cells had.

Looked up from germline, CDR1 is SGHVS and CDR2 is FQNEAQ. Trimming cost V 4 bases and J 0 bases, with 9 bases left between them. The CDR3 sequence is 14 residues long. This sequence was found in an adult with an advanced solid tumor such as melanoma, head and neck, liver or kidney cancer. This chain links TRBV7-8 with TRBJ2-5; D might be TRBD1 (5 bases). The sample here was CD4+ or CD8+ T cells sorted from blood, taken in a trial of the OX40 agonist ivuxolimab. CDR3: CASSYTGDQETQYF. CDR3 DNA: TGTGCCAGCAGCTACACAGGCGACCAAGAGACCCAGTACTTC.